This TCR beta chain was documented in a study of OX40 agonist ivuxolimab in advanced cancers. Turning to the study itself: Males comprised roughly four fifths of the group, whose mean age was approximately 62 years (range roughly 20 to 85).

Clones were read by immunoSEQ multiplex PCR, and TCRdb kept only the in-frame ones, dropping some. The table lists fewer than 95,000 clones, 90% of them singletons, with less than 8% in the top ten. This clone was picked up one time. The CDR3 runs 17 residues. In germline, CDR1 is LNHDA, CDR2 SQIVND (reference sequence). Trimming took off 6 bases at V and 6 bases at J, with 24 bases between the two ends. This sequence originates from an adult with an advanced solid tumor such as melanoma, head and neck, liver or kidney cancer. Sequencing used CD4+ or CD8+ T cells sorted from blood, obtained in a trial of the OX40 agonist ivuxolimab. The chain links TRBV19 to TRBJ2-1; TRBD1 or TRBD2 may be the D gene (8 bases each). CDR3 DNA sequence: TGTGCCAGTAGGCGGACAGGGCGATCGGGAGGGCGCAATGAGCAGTTCTTC. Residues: CASRRTGRSGGRNEQFF.